This is a list of T cell receptor beta chains from one sample in a study of shared clonotypes between healthy human individuals. Data came from immunoSEQ multiplex PCR; TCRdb stores just in-frame clones and leaves some out. The repertoire holds almost 750,000 clones, with about two thirds as singletons. Specimen: memory CD4+ T cells sorted from blood. These receptors all stem from a woman in her 30s in good health. Both conserved end residues are part of each CDR3. A D gene is named only where the DNA matches it firmly. Where a row states a size, it is once, few, many or the class of an expanded clone; other rows omit it.

NA | TRBD2 | TRBJ2-5 | TRBV7-8 | TGTGCCAGCAGCCGGGGACTAGCGGGACAAGAGACCCAGTACTTC | CASSRGLAGQETQYF
NA | NA | TRBJ2-1 | TRBV6-5 | TGTGCCAGCAGTAGGGACGCGACTCACAATGAGCAGTTCTTC | CASSRDATHNEQFF
NA | NA | TRBJ1-2 | TRBV14 | TGTGCCAGCAGCCAGAGGGACACCGCCTATGGCTACACCTTC | CASSQRDTAYGYTF
NA | NA | TRBJ2-7 | TRBV4-1 | TGCGCCAGCAGCCAAGATGTTGGCCCCTACTACGAGCAGTACTTC | CASSQDVGPYYEQYF
NA | TRBD2 | TRBJ2-1 | TRBV5-1 | TGCGCCAGCAGCGGTAGCGGGAGCTCCTACAATGAGCAGTTCTTC | CASSGSGSSYNEQFF
NA | NA | TRBJ2-5 | TRBV7-9 | TGTGCCAGCAGCTTAGGATACACCAACCAAGAGACCCAGTACTTC | CASSLGYTNQETQYF
NA | TRBD2 | TRBJ2-5 | TRBV2 | TGTGCCAGCAGTGAAGCGCAGAGCGGGAGCCAAGAGACCCAGTACTTC | CASSEAQSGSQETQYF
NA | NA | TRBJ1-3 | TRBV7-2 | TGTGCCAGCAGCCCTCAGACAGACGGAAACACCATATATTTT | CASSPQTDGNTIYF
NA | NA | TRBJ2-2 | TRBV27 | TGTGCCAGCAGAGAGGGAAGGGGGAGAGAGGGGACGAACACCGGGGAGCTGTTTTTT | CASREGRGREGTNTGELFF
NA | TRBD2 | TRBJ2-1 | TRBV18 | TGTGCCAGCTCACCACGGATGTCTAGCGGGAGTCTCGTCAATGAGCAGTTCTTC | CASSPRMSSGSLVNEQFF
few | NA | TRBJ1-2 | TRBV5-8 | TGTGCCAGCAGCCCAACTTGGGGGGATGGCTACACCTTC | CASSPTWGDGYTF
NA | NA | TRBJ2-1 | TRBV6-5 | TGTGCCAGCCGGGACAACAACAATGAGCAGTTCTTC | CASRDNNNEQFF
NA | TRBD1 | TRBJ1-5 | TRBV18 | TGTGCCAGCTCCATTGGACCAGGGACAGGGGCCTACAATCAGCCCCAGCATTTT | CASSIGPGTGAYNQPQHF
NA | NA | TRBJ1-2 | TRBV19 | TGTGCCAGTAACCCCCTGAGGCCTAACTATGGCTACACCTTC | CASNPLRPNYGYTF
NA | NA | TRBJ2-3 | TRBV28 | TGTGCCAGTTTCAAAGCGGGACAGCCCTGGGATACGCAGTATTTT | CASFKAGQPWDTQYF
NA | TRBD1 | TRBJ2-7 | TRBV19 | TGTGCCAGTAGTAAAGGACAGGTTTCCTACGAGCAGTACTTC | CASSKGQVSYEQYF
few | TRBD2 | TRBJ2-6 | TRBV9 | TGTGCCAGCGGAAGGTGGGGAGGGGACCCTGGGGCCAACGTCCTGACTTTC | CASGRWGGDPGANVLTF
few | TRBD1 | TRBJ1-4 | TRBV4-1 | TGCGCCAGCAGCCCAAGGCGGCGGGACAGGGTTGAAAAACTGTTTTTT | CASSPRRRDRVEKLFF
NA | TRBD1 | TRBJ2-3 | TRBV11-1 | TGTGCCAGCAGCCAGGGACAGGGTAGGGCAGATACGCAGTATTTT | CASSQGQGRADTQYF
NA | TRBD1 | TRBJ2-5 | TRBV29-1 | TGCAGCGTTGCGGGACAGGGGGTTCAGACCCAGTACTTC | CSVAGQGVQTQYF
NA | TRBD1 | TRBJ2-2 | TRBV19 | TGTGCCAGTATTAACTTACAGGGGTTTGGTTTCACCGGGGAGCTGTTTTTT | CASINLQGFGFTGELFF
few | TRBD2 | TRBJ2-5 | TRBV30 | TGTGCCTGGAGTAACGTAGCGGGGGCCCAGTACTTC | CAWSNVAGAQYF
NA | TRBD1 | TRBJ1-2 | TRBV7-9 | TGTGCCAGCAGCTTGGCGGACAGGGGGGATAGCTATGGCTACACCTTC | CASSLADRGDSYGYTF
NA | NA | TRBJ1-5 | TRBV2 | TGTGCCAGCAGTTGGACAGTCGTCGGGACCCAGCCCCAGCATTTT | CASSWTVVGTQPQHF
NA | TRBD2 | TRBJ2-1 | TRBV4-2 | TGTGCCAGCAGCCAGAGGGAACTAGCGGGAGTATACAATGAGCAGTTCTTC | CASSQRELAGVYNEQFF
NA | TRBD1 | TRBJ2-1 | TRBV7-2 | TGTGCCAGCAGCTCCGGGACAGGGCTGAATGAGCAGTTCTTC | CASSSGTGLNEQFF
NA | TRBD2 | TRBJ2-1 | TRBV7-8 | TGTGCCAGCAGCGGATACCGACTAGCGGGCCACAATGAGCAGTTCTTC | CASSGYRLAGHNEQFF
NA | TRBD2 | TRBJ2-1 | TRBV4-2 | TGTGCCAGCAGCCAAGCTGGGACTAGCAGTAACAATGAGCAGTTCTTC | CASSQAGTSSNNEQFF
NA | TRBD2 | TRBJ2-1 | TRBV11-1 | TGTGCCAGCAGCTCTCTAGCGGGTACTTACAATGAGCAGTTCTTC | CASSSLAGTYNEQFF
NA | TRBD1 | TRBJ2-7 | TRBV28 | TGTGCCAGCACCACAGGGGGTTACGAGCAGTACTTC | CASTTGGYEQYF
NA | NA | TRBJ2-7 | TRBV2 | TGTGCCAGCACAAGACAGGACTCCTACGAGCAGTACTTC | CASTRQDSYEQYF
NA | NA | TRBJ2-3 | TRBV7-3 | TGTGCCAGCAGCGACCAGGGTGCAGATACGCAGTATTTT | CASSDQGADTQYF
many | NA | TRBJ1-2 | TRBV27 | TGTGCCAGCAGTCCGCAACAACAGGGTGGCCTTGGCTACACCTTC | CASSPQQQGGLGYTF
few | TRBD1 | TRBJ2-1 | TRBV10-2 | TGCGCCAGCAGGGGGGGCGGGACAGGGAATGATGAGCAGTTCTTC | CASRGGGTGNDEQFF
NA | NA | TRBJ1-1 | TRBV7-2 | TGTGCCAGCAGCTTAGCGCAACAGGCCGAAGCTTTCTTT | CASSLAQQAEAFF
few | NA | TRBJ1-2 | TRBV20-1 | TGCAGTGCCCACCATCTCTCTGGCTACACCTTC | CSAHHLSGYTF
NA | TRBD2 | TRBJ2-2 | TRBV27 | TGTGCGGTAGCGGGAGAGAACACCGGGGAGCTGTTTTTT | CAVAGENTGELFF